Here is one T cell receptor (beta chain) with its context. Per the germline V gene, CDR1 is SGHRS and CDR2 is YFSETQ. The CDR3 contains 14 residues. V was trimmed by 0 bases and J by 1 base, leaving 7 bases between them. Recovery among Cohort 3 donors was established by two negative PCRs, clearance, or symptom resolution. Original analysis: Amplification of reference gene primers was used by the study to estimate nucleated cell counts. Only in-frame clones appear in the TCRdb table, and some are missing; sequencing was by immunoSEQ multiplex PCR. V, J and clone size are taken as reported in that table, and D and trimming were inferred from the DNA itself. Found here are a few hundred thousand clones, about nine tenths of them singletons; the top ten hold 10%. This sample is drawn from a study of blood T cell repertoires in COVID-19.

Material: PBMCs or T cells enriched from blood (not recorded which). The TCR sequence derives from a woman younger than 30 who had recovered from COVID-19. The chain couples TRBV5-1 to TRBJ1-1; D is ambiguous. Here the CDR3 reads CASSLGASNTEAFF. Here the CDR3 DNA reads TGCGCCAGCAGCTTGGGGGCCTCGAACACTGAAGCTTTCTTT. Filled out from reference TRBV5-1 and TRBJ1-1, the complete variable domain reads KAGVTQTPRYLIKTRGQQVTLSCSPISGHRSVSWYQQTPGQGLQFLFEYFSETQRNKGNFPGRFSGRQFSNSRSEMNVSTLELGDSALYLCASSLGASNTEAFFGQGTRLTVV.